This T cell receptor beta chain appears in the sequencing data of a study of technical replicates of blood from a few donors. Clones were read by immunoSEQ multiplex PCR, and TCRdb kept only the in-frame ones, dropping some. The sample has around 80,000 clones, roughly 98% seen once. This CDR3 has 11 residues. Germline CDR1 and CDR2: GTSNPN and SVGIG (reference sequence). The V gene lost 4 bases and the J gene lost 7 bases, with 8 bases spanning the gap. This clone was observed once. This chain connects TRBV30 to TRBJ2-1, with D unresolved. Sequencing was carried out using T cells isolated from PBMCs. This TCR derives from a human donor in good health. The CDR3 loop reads CAWIAWNEQFF. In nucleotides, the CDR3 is TGTGCCTGGATCGCGTGGAATGAGCAGTTCTTC.